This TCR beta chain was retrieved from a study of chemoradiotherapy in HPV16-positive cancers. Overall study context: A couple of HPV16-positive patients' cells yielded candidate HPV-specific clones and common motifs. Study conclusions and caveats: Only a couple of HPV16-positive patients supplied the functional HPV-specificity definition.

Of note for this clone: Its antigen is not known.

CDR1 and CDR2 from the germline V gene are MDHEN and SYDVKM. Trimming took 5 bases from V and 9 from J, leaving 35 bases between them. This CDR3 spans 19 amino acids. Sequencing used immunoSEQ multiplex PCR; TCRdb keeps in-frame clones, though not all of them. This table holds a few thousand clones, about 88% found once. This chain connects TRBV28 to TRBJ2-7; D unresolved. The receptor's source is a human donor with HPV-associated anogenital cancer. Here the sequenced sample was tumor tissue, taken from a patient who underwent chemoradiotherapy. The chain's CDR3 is CASSPKPCGWALLFRGQYF. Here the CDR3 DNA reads TGTGCCAGCAGTCCAAAACCCTGTGGATGGGCATTACTCTTTCGTGGGCAGTACTTC.